This TCR beta chain was obtained from a study of T cell responses to AZD1222 COVID-19 vaccine. Germline CDR1 MNHEY, CDR2 SVGAGI. The CDR3 length is 14 residues. J lost 3 bases, V lost 5 bases, and 7 bases had no gene match. Using immunoSEQ multiplex PCR, the repertoire was profiled, and TCRdb retains in-frame clones only, with some absent. The data show roughly 150,000 clones, roughly 91% seen once. Pooling of second doses given at about 4 or about 12 weeks was done. Here the sequenced sample was peripheral blood, taken 28 days after the second AZD1222 dose. The chain recombines TRBV6-5 with TRBJ2-7; 7 nucleotides line up with TRBD1. This TCR came from an adult who received the AZD1222 COVID-19 vaccine. The CDR3 DNA follows: TGTGCCAGCAGTCCACAGGGGATTGGCTACGAGCAGTACTTC. As protein: CASSPQGIGYEQYF.